This T cell receptor (beta chain) was captured by sequencing in a study of T cell repertoires in cytomegalovirus infection (dated by TCRdb to between 2018 and 2021). With regard to the full study: Donor HLA type was relevant to the analysis, because carriage of CMV infection together with the matching HLA type was indicated by public TCR beta signatures.

Ten or more counts support this clonotype. The antigen this receptor binds is unknown. Base qualities are missing; no much larger clone stands one base away. What the work shows at the level of the full study, not this receptor alone: The ex vivo response was dominated by HLA-C-restricted CMV-specific TCR beta clonotypes, and the single most frequent clonotype in two of eight donors was supplied by these HLA-C-restricted clonotypes. Cumulative frequency of public TCR beta family members discriminated carriers of CMV infection plus the relevant HLA type in this cohort and an independent roughly 330-donor cohort.

Relative to germline, V is 2 bases shorter and J is 4 bases shorter, with 18 bases between their ends. The germline V gene (reference sequence) supplies CDR1 MNHNY and CDR2 SVGAGI. The CDR3 runs 18 amino acids, cysteine and phenylalanine included. Of the read, only the CDR3 DNA is kept; its 54 bases are in frame from base 1. Sequenced using an Illumina HiSeq 1500. Through fastp at Q25 and MiXCR, TCRdb rebuilt clones from the public reads, retaining in-frame beta chains. Under each unique CDR3 protein, matching rows form one entry showing the most common genes and DNA. The sample data list about 46,000 distinct CDR3 sequences, and 20% of these were observed just once. The ten largest clones represent about a fifth of the sample.

The V and J genes are TRBV6-6 and TRBJ2-6, with the D segment identity uncertain. The specimen was PBMCs, sequenced either directly or after in vitro stimulation (not recorded which). This clonotype was obtained from a human donor in good health (CMV status not recorded). Some clones in this sample may be carry-over from other donors' samples. Here the CDR3 is given as CASSYSTSRYLGANVLTF. At the DNA level, the sequence is TGTGCCAGCAGTTACAGTACTTCGAGGTATCTGGGGGCCAACGTCCTGACTTTC.